The entry below gives a single T cell receptor beta chain sequence along with its context. Its antigen remains unidentified. Base-call qualities are not available, and no considerably larger clone is one nucleotide away. This entry comes from a study of cytomegalovirus exposure and HLA in healthy donors (dated 2017 in TCRdb). Describing the broader study: An earlier analysis of 587 of the donors reported 276 Gb of sequence data and some 110 million unique TCR beta sequences obtained from roughly 180 million T cells. Several DR-DQ haplotypes were handled as single units for association and clustering because linkage in the cohort was strong. Genome-wide SNP genotypes for about 55% of the 666 donors were used in a later genetic analysis, which treated that subset as a discovery cohort. Typing coverage varied by locus: roughly 629-640 donors for A, B, C, DRB1 and DQB1; roughly 520 for DQA1; some 610 for DPA1; some 470 for DPB1. The T cell repertoires of 700 or so subjects were profiled by immunosequencing and related to cytomegalovirus serostatus. Along with the roughly 670-subject first cohort, a separate validation cohort of 120 different subjects was used. Alongside the repertoire data, information on donor age, sex, ethnicity and CMV serostatus was compiled. The later analysis used no new phenotypic data to find candidate immune exposures, relying instead on TCR beta sequences and their occurrence across donors. The study combined high-throughput TCR immunosequencing, statistical association of individual TCRs with disease status, and machine learning to predict cytomegalovirus infection status. In a later analysis, previously published TCR beta repertoires from 670 or so donors were re-analyzed and high-resolution HLA genotyping was added so that TCR occurrence patterns could be studied. Of the roughly 390 genotyped donors, over 70% fell in the genetic ancestry cluster associated with self-reported Caucasian donors. Class I and class II HLA loci were covered by the typing at four-digit resolution. An earlier analysis of about 620 of the donors applied high-throughput TCR beta sequencing to assess whether each TCR beta V gene segment acted as functional or pseudogenic. Roughly 300 gigabases of sequencing data and around 85 million unique TCR sequences made up an early release that covered 500 to 650 HLA-typed donors. Among several hundred genotyped donors of the cohort, an average of approximately 200,000 unique TCR beta nucleotide sequences was sequenced per donor, of which approximately 19% were non-productive. All discovery cohort repertoires had been generated using a single sequencing platform. The study aimed to test whether signatures of past pathogen exposure could be identified by cataloging public T cell receptors.

V is cut by 5 bases and J by 9 bases, and the space between the germline ends is 16 bases. The CDR1 and CDR2 encoded by the germline V gene are SGHAT and FQNNGV. The CDR3 holds 13 amino acids from the cysteine to the phenylalanine. Left in the record is the CDR3 DNA by itself, 39 bases read in frame from the first base. The cohort comprised fewer than 700 healthy bone marrow donors. At the time of sampling, every cohort member was nominally healthy, though immune exposures that went unrecorded were likely present. The donor tested CMV seropositive, placing the donor among the 250 to 350 seropositive members of the cohort. Every donor gave a peripheral blood sample, and the peripheral blood mononuclear cells from that sample were used for TCR beta sequencing. The Qiagen DNeasy Blood Extraction Kit was used to extract genomic DNA from the blood cell samples. Library preparation employed the immunoSEQ multiplex PCR assay. For the multiplex PCR, a mixture combining 60 forward primers for TCR Vbeta segments and 13 reverse primers for TCR Jbeta segments was used. The CDR3 region of rearranged TCR beta genes was amplified from genomic DNA with a multiplex PCR assay. Amplified TCR beta libraries were sequenced as 87-base-pair reads on the Illumina HiSeq System. For the original study's pipeline: In a later analysis, around 80 million unique TCR beta chains were counted across the roughly 670 repertoires, and roughly 11 million of these chains were shared by at least two donors. A nearest-neighbor algorithm error-corrected the raw reads and collapsed the reads into unique sequences, merging closely related sequences to remove PCR and sequencing errors. Alignment of CDR3 sequences to IMGT reference sequences was used to assign V, D and J gene segments. For a sequence to be retained, at least a six-nucleotide match to both a V gene segment and a J gene segment was required. A rearrangement counted as productive if the CDR3 had no stop codons and remained in frame with V and J, and every other rearrangement counted as non-productive. Following IMGT convention, CDR3 was defined as the stretch from the second conserved V-encoded cysteine to the conserved J-encoded phenylalanine. The earlier analysis of some 600 of the donors excluded sequences that lacked an unambiguous match to a single V gene segment. An earlier analysis of 450 to 650 of the donors called V segments functional above 56.7% productive rearrangements and segregating when the between-donor standard deviation exceeded 5%. A statistical classification framework was developed to diagnose cytomegalovirus status using the catalog of TCR beta chain sequences. In a later analysis, TCR nucleotide sequences were compared against IMGT/GENE-DB human TR gene sequences so that V and J genes could be assigned. The TCRdist pipeline was used in a later analysis to assign CDR3 sequences and most-parsimonious VDJ recombination scenarios. In a later analysis, each TCR beta chain was defined by its CDR3 amino acid sequence together with its V-gene family, and reads without a unique V-gene family were excluded. A later analysis removed over 500 highly shared, low-generation-probability nucleotide sequences to deal with suspected cross-contamination and a sequencing artifact. In a later analysis, a clonal expansion index for each public chain was calculated from normalized within-repertoire ranks of inferred template counts. In a later analysis, generation probabilities were computed using a VDJ recombination model fitted to out-of-frame rearrangements, and the results were checked against IGoR. In a later analysis, TCR-TCR, TCR-HLA and TCR-CMV co-occurrence was scored with hypergeometric tests, and a repertoire-size bias correction was applied to TCR pairs. To estimate false discovery rates, a later analysis permuted the HLA or CMV assignments 20 times. A later analysis grouped co-occurring TCRs with DBSCAN, adding TCRdist sequence similarity when clustering within HLA-allele-positive subsets. Repertoires with fewer than 30,000 or more than 120,000 public chains, plus five repertoires with anomalous nucleotide sharing, were excluded from co-occurrence clustering. Not all clones reach the TCRdb copy of this immuneACCESS table, which keeps in-frame sequences only. Checked studies attribute under half of the gap to unresolved V genes and leave the rest unexplained. The V and J calls and the clone size are those of that table, but D and trimming were determined from the DNA. The sample yields tens of thousands of clones; 63% were counted once. The ten largest clonotypes hold approximately 12% of the sample.

Results the study describes overall, beyond this receptor: Most CMV-associated TCR beta chains appeared to be HLA-restricted in a later analysis, and the HLA associations seemed to be driven largely by CMV exposure. Most TCR sequences were observed very rarely across donors, whereas some public TCRs were present in many individuals. In a later genetic analysis, a missense DCLRE1C variant was associated with V-gene and J-gene trimming of TCR beta chains, and the association was replicated in an independent cohort. An earlier analysis of several hundred of the donors showed that most TCR beta V segments appeared in productive rearrangements either about 87% or about 30% of the time, which broadly matched IMGT annotations. In a later analysis, several top co-occurrence clusters were reported to appear linked to parvovirus B19, influenza, CMV and Epstein-Barr virus. When HLA alleles, especially DR and DQ, strongly co-occurred, attributing TCR associations to individual alleles was difficult. Compared with the roughly 600-donor mean, donors in an Asian-associated ancestry cluster had fewer N-insertions in productive TCRs, according to a later genetic analysis. Because HLA typing was unavailable for some donors at each locus, only the typed subset was used in association tests. According to the authors, the approach could potentially be generalized to other disease states and immunological phenotypes. A later analysis found that HLA-associated TCR beta chains were more clonally expanded and had lower generation probabilities than equally common non-associated chains. Specific HLA alleles were associated with 15,000 to 20,000 TCR beta sequences at a false discovery rate of 0.05 in a later analysis. Correlated functional status among segregating V segments might reflect linkage disequilibrium, but an unknown experimental factor could not be ruled out. The sequencing pipeline was judged likely to have produced a cluster of highly shared sequence variants as a technical artifact. Roughly uniform sequencing depth across donors was assumed in presence/absence analyses, although this assumption may not hold. In a later analysis, TCR association rates were found to vary across HLA loci, with the most associated TCRs seen for DRB1 alleles and the fewest for HLA-C alleles. Immune exposure information for the cohort was limited to CMV serostatus. Because counts were too low, roughly 16 rarely observed V segments, including chromosome 9 orphons, were left out of the earlier analysis of several hundred of the donors. The cohort was sequenced for TCR beta chains only, and without alpha or paired-chain data the features that could be detected were limited. The study listed 150 to 200 TCR beta chains as associated with cytomegalovirus. In vitro tests confirmed that a few of the cytomegalovirus-associated TCR beta chains recognize cytomegalovirus antigens. Some IMGT-functional V segments, including TRBV6-2 and TRBV6-3, could not be told apart with the 87-base-pair reads, so those segments were excluded. A further reported finding was that TCR beta sequences accurately predicted the HLA-A and HLA-B alleles for most subjects in the first cohort. The classifier was reported to diagnose cytomegalovirus status with high specificity and sensitivity in both the original cohort and the validation cohort.

The sample taken for sequencing was PBMCs. The sequence was collected from a man between 60 and 75 years old in good health and CMV-seropositive. Rearrangement joined TRBV11-2 to TRBJ2-5; D gene: possibly TRBD1, on 6 matching bases. The base sequence is TGTGCCAGCAGCGTCCACAGGGAAGGGGCCCAGTACTTC. This translates into CASSVHREGAQYF.